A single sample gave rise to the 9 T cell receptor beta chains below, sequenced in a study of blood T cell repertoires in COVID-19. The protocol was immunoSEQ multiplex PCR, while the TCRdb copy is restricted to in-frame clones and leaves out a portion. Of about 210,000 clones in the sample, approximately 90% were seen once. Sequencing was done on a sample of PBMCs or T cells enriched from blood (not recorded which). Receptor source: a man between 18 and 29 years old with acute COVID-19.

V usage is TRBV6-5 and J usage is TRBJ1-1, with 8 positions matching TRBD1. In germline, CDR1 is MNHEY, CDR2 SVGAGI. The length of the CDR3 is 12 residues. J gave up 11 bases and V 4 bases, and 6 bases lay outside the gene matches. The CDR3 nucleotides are TGTGCCAGCAGTTCCCGGACAGGGAAGGCTTTCTTT. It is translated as CASSSRTGKAFF.

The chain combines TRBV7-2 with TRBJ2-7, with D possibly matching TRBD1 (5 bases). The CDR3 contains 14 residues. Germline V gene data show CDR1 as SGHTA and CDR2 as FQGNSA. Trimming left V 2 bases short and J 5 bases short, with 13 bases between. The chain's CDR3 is CASSLQGSSNEQYF. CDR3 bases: TGTGCCAGCAGCTTACAGGGTAGCTCTAACGAGCAGTACTTC.

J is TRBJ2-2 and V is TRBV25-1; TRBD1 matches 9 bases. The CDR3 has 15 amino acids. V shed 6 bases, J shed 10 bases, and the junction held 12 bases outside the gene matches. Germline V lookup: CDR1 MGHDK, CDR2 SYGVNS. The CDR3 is CASRAPGQGYEELFF. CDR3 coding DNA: TGTGCCAGCAGAGCACCGGGACAGGGATACGAGGAGCTGTTTTTT.

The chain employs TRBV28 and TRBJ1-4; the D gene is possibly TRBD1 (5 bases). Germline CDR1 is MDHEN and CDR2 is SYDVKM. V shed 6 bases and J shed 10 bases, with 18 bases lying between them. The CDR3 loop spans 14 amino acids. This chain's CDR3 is CASSPETGVRKLFF. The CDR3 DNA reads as TGTGCCAGCAGCCCCGAGACGGGGGTGCGAAAACTGTTTTTT.

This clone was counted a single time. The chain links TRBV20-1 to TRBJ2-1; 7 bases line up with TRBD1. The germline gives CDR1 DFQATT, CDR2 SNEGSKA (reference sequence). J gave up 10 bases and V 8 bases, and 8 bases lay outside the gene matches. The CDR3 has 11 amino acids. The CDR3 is CSSYTGVEQFF. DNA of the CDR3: TGCAGTTCATATACAGGGGTCGAGCAGTTCTTC.

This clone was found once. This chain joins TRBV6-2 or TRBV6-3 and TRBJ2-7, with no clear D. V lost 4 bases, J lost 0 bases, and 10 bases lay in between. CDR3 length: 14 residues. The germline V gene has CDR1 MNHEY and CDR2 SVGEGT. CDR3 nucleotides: TGTGCCAGCAGTTCCGTCGTGAGCTCCTACGAGCAGTACTTC. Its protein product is CASSSVVSSYEQYF.

CDR3 amino acids: CASISGKSYEQYF. The DNA of the CDR3 is TGTGCCAGCATCTCAGGGAAAAGCTACGAGCAGTACTTC. This sequence joins TRBV28 and TRBJ2-7; D possibly corresponds to TRBD1 (5 bases). In germline, CDR1 is MDHEN, CDR2 SYDVKM. V lost 7 bases and J lost 3, with 13 bases in between. The CDR3 is 13 residues long.

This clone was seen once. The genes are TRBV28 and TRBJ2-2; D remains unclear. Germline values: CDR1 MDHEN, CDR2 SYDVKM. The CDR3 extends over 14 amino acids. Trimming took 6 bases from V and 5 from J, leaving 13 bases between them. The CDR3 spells CASSSQRTTGELFF. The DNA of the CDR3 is TGTGCCAGCAGCTCTCAGCGTACAACCGGGGAGCTGTTTTTT.

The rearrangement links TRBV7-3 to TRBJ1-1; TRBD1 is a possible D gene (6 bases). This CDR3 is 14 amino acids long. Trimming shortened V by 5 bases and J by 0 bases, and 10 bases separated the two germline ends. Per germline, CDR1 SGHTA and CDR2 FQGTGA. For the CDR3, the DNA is TGTGCCAGCAGCGAGGGACAAATGAACACTGAAGCTTTCTTT. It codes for CASSEGQMNTEAFF.